A single sample is the source of the 28 T cell receptor beta chains below, sequenced in a study of early stage breast cancer tumors. Assay used: immunoSEQ multiplex PCR; TCRdb lists only in-frame clones, some missing. The sample consists of fewer than 30,000 clones, about 80% of them appearing once. The sequenced sample was blood. Receptor source: a person between 55 and 69 years old with breast cancer.

V gene TRBV30 combines with J gene TRBJ2-6; 8 bases match TRBD1. The CDR3 covers 17 residues. Germline CDR1 GTSNPN, CDR2 SVGIG (reference sequence). The V gene end was trimmed by 2 bases and the J gene end by 2 bases; junction bases not matched to a gene: 8. The CDR3: CAWSLTGERAGANVLTF. CDR3 coding DNA: TGTGCCTGGAGTTTGACAGGGGAGAGGGCTGGGGCCAACGTCCTGACTTTC.

J is TRBJ2-6 and V is TRBV19; tentatively, D is TRBD2 (6 bases). Per the germline V gene, CDR1 is LNHDA and CDR2 is SQIVND (reference sequence). The V end was cut by 5 bases, the J end by 0 bases, with 17 bases between. The CDR3 covers 18 residues. The CDR3 loop is CASSSSAGLSSGANVLTF. The CDR3 bases are TGTGCCAGTAGTTCTTCAGCGGGCCTTAGCTCTGGGGCCAACGTCCTGACTTTC.

This clone appeared a single time. J is TRBJ2-1 and V is TRBV4-3; 8 nucleotides align to TRBD2. The CDR3 spans 16 residues. Germline V gene data show CDR1 as LGHNA and CDR2 as YSLEER. J was trimmed by 7 bases and V by 3 bases; bases with no gene match: 11. The CDR3 protein is CASSHPRGGFDNEQFF. CDR3 bases: TGCGCCAGCAGCCACCCCCGCGGGGGGTTTGATAATGAGCAGTTCTTC.

This clone counts as medium-sized. The DNA for the CDR3 is TGTGCCAGTAGTATACAGGGAGGATCCTACAATGAGCAGTTCTTC. This sequence encodes CASSIQGGSYNEQFF. The J gene is TRBJ2-1, the V gene TRBV19; possibly TRBD2 for D (6 bases). The length of the CDR3 is 15 residues. Trimming took 2 bases from V and 1 from J, leaving 9 bases between them. Per germline, CDR1 LNHDA and CDR2 SQIVND (reference sequence).

The genes are TRBV19 and TRBJ2-1, with TRBD2 matching 12 bases. This CDR3 is 17 amino acids long. Germline CDR1 LNHDA, CDR2 SQIVND (reference sequence). The ends lost 8 bases at V and 0 bases at J; junction bases unmatched: 8. The CDR3, as DNA: TGTGCCAGTGAAGGACTAGCGGGGCTGGGCTCCTACAATGAGCAGTTCTTC. Translating it yields CASEGLAGLGSYNEQFF.

The gene calls are TRBV2 and TRBJ2-7; 9 positions agree with TRBD1. The CDR3 is made up of 15 amino acids. Germline CDR1 is SNHLY and CDR2 is FYNNEI. With 8 bases clipped from V and 0 bases from J, the junction kept 8 bases outside the gene matches. The CDR3 here is CASGGDRGSSYEQYF. CDR3 DNA: TGTGCCAGCGGGGGAGACAGGGGGAGCTCCTACGAGCAGTACTTC. The full variable domain, with the rest looked up from reference TRBV2 and TRBJ2-7, is EPEVTQTPSHQVTQMGQEVILRCVPISNHLYFYWYRQILGQKVEFLVSFYNNEISEKSEIFDDQFSVERPDGSNFTLKIRSTKLEDSAMYFCASGGDRGSSYEQYFGPGTRLTVT.

The V gene is TRBV9, the J gene TRBJ1-1, with D possibly being TRBD1 (6 bases). This CDR3 comprises 14 residues. Trimming took off 0 bases at V and 3 bases at J, with 9 bases between the two ends. The germline CDR1 and CDR2 sequences are SGDLS and YYNGEE. The CDR3 sequence: CASSVGGGHTEAFF. The DNA for the CDR3 is TGTGCCAGCAGCGTAGGGGGGGGCCACACTGAAGCTTTCTTT.

The chain is built from TRBV27 and TRBJ2-1; 14 bases map to TRBD2. J gave up 3 bases and V 6 bases, and 10 bases lay outside the gene matches. In germline, CDR1 is MNHEY, CDR2 SMNVEV (reference sequence). The CDR3 is made up of 18 amino acids. The CDR3 bases are TGTGCCAGCAGCCGGGGACTAGCGGGAGCGGGGGACTACAATGAGCAGTTCTTC. Protein sequence: CASSRGLAGAGDYNEQFF.

The V and J genes are TRBV28 and TRBJ1-4, with a weak D call TRBD1 (6 bases). The CDR3 is 12 amino acids. Trimming stripped 8 bases from V and 8 bases from J, with 12 bases between. Looked up from germline, CDR1 is MDHEN and CDR2 is SYDVKM. The chain's CDR3 is CASRSTGEKLFF. In nucleotides, the CDR3 is TGTGCCAGCCGTTCTACAGGGGAAAAACTGTTTTTT.

The chain combines TRBV7-9 with TRBJ1-2; no clear D gene. V shed 5 bases and J shed 8 bases, with 12 bases lying between them. Per germline, CDR1 SEHNR and CDR2 FQNEAQ (reference sequence). This CDR3 contains 12 residues. CDR3 bases: TGTGCCAGCAGCCCCCGGGTGAGCGGCTACACCTTC. Translation gives CASSPRVSGYTF.

J is TRBJ2-5 and V is TRBV2; TRBD2 might be the D (6 bases). The V gene lost 4 bases and the J gene lost 5 bases, with 8 bases spanning the gap. The CDR3 has 12 amino acids. Germline V gene data show CDR1 as SNHLY and CDR2 as FYNNEI. The chain's CDR3 is CASSVREETQYF. Written as DNA, the CDR3 is TGTGCCAGCAGTGTTCGGGAGGAGACCCAGTACTTC.

The chain carries TRBV5-4 and TRBJ2-6, with 7 bases identical to TRBD1. The V segment lost 1 base and the J segment 8 bases; nucleotides outside the gene matches: 3. The germline gives CDR1 SGHNT, CDR2 YYREEE (reference sequence). This CDR3 contains 14 residues. CDR3 loop: CASSLTGVSNVLTF. The CDR3 DNA sequence: TGTGCCAGCAGCTTGACAGGGGTGTCCAACGTCCTGACTTTC.

The rearrangement uses TRBV19 and TRBJ2-2; D is unclear. The CDR3 totals 12 residues. The germline V and J ends were trimmed by 8 bases and 3 bases, with 7 bases remaining between them. Germline CDR1 is LNHDA and CDR2 is SQIVND (reference sequence). The DNA of the CDR3 is TGTGCCAGTTTCGGAGACACCGGGGAGCTGTTTTTT. This encodes CASFGDTGELFF. Full variable domain (outside the CDR3, taken from reference TRBV19 and TRBJ2-2): DGGITQSPKYLFRKEGQNVTLSCEQNLNHDAMYWYRQDPGQGLRLIYYSQIVNDFQKGDIAEGYSVSREKKESFPLTVTSAQKNPTAFYLCASFGDTGELFFGEGSRLTVL.

This rearrangement joins TRBV7-6 to TRBJ1-2; D remains ambiguous. Germline loops: CDR1 SGHVS, CDR2 FNYEAQ. The length of the CDR3 is 14 residues. V lost 5 bases and J lost 3, with 13 bases in between. In nucleotides, the CDR3 is TGTGCCAGCAGCCCCCTGGTATCGGACTATGGCTACACCTTC. This encodes CASSPLVSDYGYTF.

The chain carries TRBV5-1 and TRBJ2-7, with a tentative D call TRBD1 (6 bases). The V and J ends lost 3 bases and 3 bases respectively, with 13 bases between them. The CDR3 sequence is 14 residues long. Germline CDR1 is SGHRS and CDR2 is YFSETQ. The CDR3 sequence: CASSSRSDSYEQYF. CDR3 coding DNA: TGCGCCAGCAGCTCGAGGTCGGACAGCTACGAGCAGTACTTC.

The rearrangement joins TRBV10-3 to TRBJ1-2; 9 bases fit TRBD1. V shed 0 bases, J shed 8 bases, and the junction held 10 bases outside the gene matches. CDR3 length: 16 residues. Germline loops: CDR1 ENHRY, CDR2 SYGVKD. The CDR3 loop reads CAISESLGTGLFGYTF. The CDR3 bases are TGTGCCATCAGTGAGTCGCTTGGGACAGGGCTTTTCGGCTACACCTTC.

This clone occurred a few times. The chain employs TRBV5-1 and TRBJ1-2; 7 nucleotides match TRBD1. Germline V lookup: CDR1 SGHRS, CDR2 YFSETQ. Losses at the gene ends were 5 bases for V and 5 bases for J; bases not matched to a gene: 3. This CDR3 spans 12 amino acids. The CDR3 region is CASSEGAYGYTF. As DNA, the CDR3 is TGCGCCAGCAGTGAGGGGGCTTATGGCTACACCTTC. The variable domain in full, completed from reference TRBV5-1 and TRBJ1-2, reads KAGVTQTPRYLIKTRGQQVTLSCSPISGHRSVSWYQQTPGQGLQFLFEYFSETQRNKGNFPGRFSGRQFSNSRSEMNVSTLELGDSALYLCASSEGAYGYTFGSGTRLTVV.

In its sample, this clone was seen a few times. The chain has TRBV5-3 and TRBJ2-7; the D gene is possibly TRBD2 (5 bases). TRBV5-3 belongs to the ORF category, with a function that is uncertain. Between the trimmed V and J ends, which lost 3 bases and 4 bases, there was a span of 14 bases. The CDR3 has 14 residues. CDR3 sequence reads: CARSSGGPLYEQYF. The CDR3 DNA is TGTGCCAGAAGCTCCGGCGGGCCTTTATACGAGCAGTACTTC.

The rearrangement joins TRBV30 to TRBJ1-5; D uncertain. Trimming pared 0 bases from V and 6 bases from J, leaving 6 bases between. CDR1 is GTSNPN and CDR2 is SVGIG in the germline V gene (reference sequence). The CDR3 is 12 amino acids. The CDR3 loop is CAWSVLSQPQHF. Written as DNA, the CDR3 is TGTGCCTGGAGTGTACTCTCTCAGCCCCAGCATTTT.

The rearrangement uses TRBV7-9 and TRBJ2-6; D unclear. Looked up from germline, CDR1 is SEHNR and CDR2 is FQNEAQ (reference sequence). Deletions cut 5 bases from V and 0 bases from J, with 8 bases between. CDR3 length equals 15 residues. The CDR3 reads CASSGIISGANVLTF. The CDR3 DNA reads TGTGCCAGCAGCGGCATTATCTCTGGGGCCAACGTCCTGACTTTC.

This clone was seen a single time. This chain connects TRBV2 to TRBJ2-7; perhaps TRBD2 as D (5 bases). V was shortened by 5 bases and J by 7 bases, with 12 bases between the two germline ends. CDR3 length: 12 residues. Germline values: CDR1 SNHLY, CDR2 FYNNEI. The CDR3: CASSYPRGEQYF. The CDR3 nucleotides are TGTGCCAGCAGTTATCCCCGGGGAGAGCAGTACTTC.

The chain combines TRBV9 with TRBJ2-7; possible D gene TRBD1, 5 bases. The CDR3 consists of 14 residues. V was pared by 4 bases and J by 3 bases, with 14 bases between. Germline CDR1 reads SGDLS; CDR2 reads YYNGEE. The DNA for the CDR3 is TGTGCCAGCAGCACCGCTCAGCAGGGCTACGAGCAGTACTTC. Translating gives CASSTAQQGYEQYF.

The rearrangement links TRBV27 to TRBJ1-2; 7 bases are a match to TRBD1. The CDR3 totals 13 residues. J gave up 12 bases and V 6 bases, and 13 bases lay outside the gene matches. Germline values: CDR1 MNHEY, CDR2 SMNVEV (reference sequence). CDR3 bases: TGTGCCAGCAGGGCGGACAGGTGGGGGTCGGACACCTTC. It is translated as CASRADRWGSDTF.

The V and J genes are TRBV19 and TRBJ2-7, with 8 positions matching TRBD2. J gave up 0 bases and V 9 bases, and 10 bases lay outside the gene matches. The CDR3 is 15 amino acids. Germline V lookup: CDR1 LNHDA, CDR2 SQIVND (reference sequence). The CDR3 is CARLFSGTRSYEQYF. The CDR3 nucleotides read TGTGCCAGACTCTTTAGCGGGACCCGCTCCTACGAGCAGTACTTC.

The rearrangement uses TRBV29-1 and TRBJ2-5, with TRBD2 as a possible D gene (6 bases). The assigned J gene may be wrong: the sequence end matches TRBJ2-7 better. The CDR3 sequence is 14 residues long. Germline CDR1 reads SQVTM; CDR2 reads ANQGSEA. CDR3 sequence reads: CSVEVSSGDYEQYF. Here the CDR3 DNA reads TGCAGCGTTGAGGTCTCGTCGGGAGACTACGAGCAGTACTTC.

The chain links TRBV28 to TRBJ1-2, with 12 bases matching TRBD1. CDR3 size: 17 residues. The junction had 8 bases not matched to a gene; V was cut back by 4 bases and J by 2 bases. Germline assignment: CDR1 MDHEN and CDR2 SYDVKM. CDR3 loop: CASSSSGTGGVNYGYTF. CDR3 nucleotide sequence: TGTGCCAGCAGTTCTTCCGGGACAGGGGGCGTCAACTATGGCTACACCTTC.

The chain couples TRBV5-1 to TRBJ2-7; 8 bases map to TRBD1. The CDR3 runs to 15 residues. Per germline, CDR1 SGHRS and CDR2 YFSETQ. V dropped 2 bases and J dropped 3; count of bases not matched to a gene: 7. The CDR3 region has the DNA TGCGCCAGCAGCTTCGACAGGGGCCTTCTCTACGAGCAGTACTTC. It specifies CASSFDRGLLYEQYF.

This chain uses TRBV10-2 with TRBJ1-2; D remains ambiguous. Germline CDR1 and CDR2: WSHSY and SAAADI. The CDR3 contains 12 residues. The V and J ends lost 0 bases and 6 bases respectively, with 5 bases between them. The CDR3 sequence: CASSESTNGYTF. CDR3 in DNA: TGCGCCAGCAGTGAGTCAACAAATGGCTACACCTTC.